The 25 T cell receptor beta chains below come from one sample, sequenced in a study of T-cell reconstitution after alpha-beta-depleted transplantation in children. Unique molecular identifiers tagged the TCRbeta library. Via MiXCR, TCRdb re-called the PCR reads, giving one row per CDR3 protein. The sample records around 800,000 distinct CDR3 sequences, around 15% being singletons. The source was PBMCs, mostly from graft donor cells, collected 360 days after TCRalphabeta/CD19-depleted stem cell transplant. These receptors were obtained from a male patient younger than 18 who had a stem cell transplant for acute lymphoblastic leukemia, so the T cells may come from the graft donor.

The chain is built from TRBV5-1 and TRBJ2-7, with D tentatively TRBD2 (6 bases). CDR1 is SGHRS and CDR2 is YFSETQ in the germline V gene. The CDR3 consists of 14 residues. V was trimmed by 5 bases and J by 0 bases, leaving 12 bases between them. CDR3 coding DNA: TGCGCCAGCAGGTCTAGCGATCTCTCCTACGAGCAGTACTTC. It translates to CASRSSDLSYEQYF. Drawing the rest from reference TRBV5-1 and TRBJ2-7, the complete variable domain is KAGVTQTPRYLIKTRGQQVTLSCSPISGHRSVSWYQQTPGQGLQFLFEYFSETQRNKGNFPGRFSGRQFSNSRSEMNVSTLELGDSALYLCASRSSDLSYEQYFGPGTRLTVT.

The table lists this clonotype with a few counts. The rearrangement links TRBV19 to TRBJ2-2, with D perhaps TRBD1 (5 bases). The CDR3 contains 13 residues. Germline V lookup: CDR1 LNHDA, CDR2 SQIVND (reference sequence). V was pared by 10 bases and J by 7 bases, with 16 bases between. CDR3 protein: CATLTAYNGELFF. As DNA, the CDR3 is TGTGCCACCCTGACAGCCTATAACGGGGAGCTGTTTTTT.

The table lists this clonotype with many counts. The chain carries TRBV29-1 and TRBJ2-1; the match to TRBD2 covers 7 bases. Germline V gives CDR1 SQVTM, CDR2 ANQGSEA. The CDR3 consists of 14 residues. V lost 7 bases and J lost 3; bases outside the gene matches: 9. The CDR3 protein is CSAVSGANYNEQFF. The CDR3 DNA follows: TGCAGCGCCGTGAGCGGGGCAAACTACAATGAGCAGTTCTTC.

V and J are TRBV4-1 and TRBJ2-7; TRBD1 agrees at 8 bases. V shed 2 bases, J shed 7 bases, and the junction held 13 bases outside the gene matches. CDR1 is MGHRA, CDR2 YSYEKL, per germline. This CDR3 contains 16 residues. The CDR3: CASSQPQTGEIFEQYF. The DNA of the CDR3 is TGCGCCAGCAGCCAACCCCAGACAGGGGAAATTTTTGAGCAGTACTTC.

This rearrangement joins TRBV4-1 to TRBJ2-7; the match to TRBD2 covers 15 bases. The germline CDR1 and CDR2 sequences are MGHRA and YSYEKL. The J segment lost 12 bases and the V segment lost 3 bases, leaving 9 bases of the junction unmatched. This CDR3 is 15 amino acids long. CDR3 sequence (DNA): TGCGCCAGCAGCCAGACCGGACTAGCGGGAGGGATTCCGTACTTC. This encodes CASSQTGLAGGIPYF.

This chain links TRBV7-3 with TRBJ2-1; 8 bases are shared with TRBD2. V was clipped by 1 base and J by 4 bases; unmatched bases: 3. From germline, CDR1 is SGHTA and CDR2 FQGTGA. This CDR3 is 15 amino acids long. The CDR3 region has the DNA TGTGCCAGCAGCTTAATAGGCGGGAGGTACAATGAGCAGTTCTTC. It yields the protein CASSLIGGRYNEQFF.

This rearrangement joins TRBV11-2 to TRBJ2-7, with a possible D match to TRBD2 (5 bases). This CDR3 contains 14 residues. V was cut by 4 bases and J by 5 bases, with 15 bases left in between. The germline V gene encodes CDR1 SGHAT and CDR2 FQNNGV. DNA of the CDR3: TGTGCCAGCAGCTGGGAGACCCCGTGGGACGAGCAGTACTTC. Protein product: CASSWETPWDEQYF.

The V and J genes are TRBV12-3 or TRBV12-4 and TRBJ2-1; 9 positions match TRBD2. The J segment lost 8 bases and the V segment lost 3 bases, leaving 8 bases of the junction unmatched. CDR3 length equals 15 residues. CDR3 in amino acids: CASSFRDSGSYEQFF. The CDR3 DNA reads TGTGCCAGCAGTTTTCGAGATAGCGGGAGCTATGAGCAGTTCTTC.

V gene TRBV7-6 combines with J gene TRBJ2-1; D possibly corresponds to TRBD1 (6 bases). V was clipped by 3 bases and J by 5 bases, with 29 bases between them. Germline V CDR1 and CDR2: SGHVS, FNYEAQ. The CDR3 loop spans 20 amino acids. The CDR3 coding sequence is TGTGCCAGCAGCTTGGGGCCCCTAAGGGTAAGGGGGATTGTCCACAATGAGCAGTTCTTC. This codes for CASSLGPLRVRGIVHNEQFF. Full variable domain (missing parts from reference TRBV7-6 and TRBJ2-1): GAGVSQSPRYKVTKRGQDVALRCDPISGHVSLYWYRQALGQGPEFLTYFNYEAQQDKSGLPNDRFSAERPEGSISTLTIQRTEQRDSAMYRCASSLGPLRVRGIVHNEQFFGPGTRLTVL.

The rearrangement uses TRBV2 and TRBJ2-2; 7 bases match TRBD2. The CDR3 runs to 14 residues. From germline, CDR1 is SNHLY and CDR2 FYNNEI. V gave up 6 bases and J gave up 7 bases; unmatched junction bases: 8. CDR3 amino acids: CASSPPGRNGELFF. The CDR3 DNA is TGTGCCAGCAGCCCCCCCGGGAGGAACGGGGAGCTGTTTTTT.

Note on this clonotype: One junction end disagrees with the germline gene, perhaps due to a read error. The chain joins TRBV12-3 or TRBV12-4 to TRBJ2-3; TRBD2 aligns across 7 bases. The CDR3 covers 15 residues. In DNA form, the CDR3 reads TGTGCCAGCAGTCTAGCGGAGCGGAGCACAGATACGCAGTATTTT. Residues: CASSLAERSTDTQYF.

The table lists this clonotype with many counts. The genes are TRBV24-1 and TRBJ2-1; the D is unclear. The CDR3 loop spans 14 amino acids. Trimming took off 5 bases at V and 6 bases at J, with 13 bases between the two ends. The V gene's germline CDR1 is KGHDR and CDR2 SFDVKD. The CDR3 is CATSAIGMGNEQFF. DNA for the CDR3: TGTGCCACCAGTGCCATAGGGATGGGCAATGAGCAGTTCTTC.

This clonotype appeared many times. This chain links TRBV7-9 with TRBJ2-7; D gene unclear. The CDR3 contains 12 residues. Trimming removed 2 bases at V and 7 bases at J, with 9 bases between. Germline CDR1 reads SEHNR; CDR2 reads FQNEAQ (reference sequence). CDR3 sequence reads: CASSLLGSEQYF. The CDR3, as DNA: TGTGCCAGCAGCTTACTCGGTAGTGAGCAGTACTTC.

This clonotype came up a few times. V gene TRBV13 combines with J gene TRBJ2-2, with 9 bases aligning to TRBD1. Trimming cost V 2 bases and J 7 bases; bases outside gene matches: 8. Germline CDR1 reads PRHDT; CDR2 reads FYEKMQ (reference sequence). This CDR3 has 16 amino acids. CDR3 protein: CASSLSDRGRNGELFF. In DNA form, the CDR3 reads TGTGCCAGCAGCTTATCGGACAGGGGCAGGAACGGGGAGCTGTTTTTT.

Ten or more counts support this clonotype. The rearrangement links TRBV5-5 to TRBJ2-3; TRBD2 aligns across 11 bases. This CDR3 comprises 16 residues. V gave up 3 bases and J gave up 5 bases; unmatched junction bases: 8. In germline, CDR1 is SGHKS, CDR2 YYEKEE (reference sequence). The DNA for the CDR3 is TGTGCCAGCAGCTCAAGACTAGCGGGATTCCTAGATACGCAGTATTTT. Translated, it gives CASSSRLAGFLDTQYF. Full variable domain (missing parts from reference TRBV5-5 and TRBJ2-3): DAGVTQSPTHLIKTRGQQVTLRCSPISGHKSVSWYQQVLGQGPQFIFQYYEKEERGRGNFPDRFSARQFPNYSSELNVNALLLGDSALYLCASSSRLAGFLDTQYFGPGTRLTVL.

This clonotype was recorded many times. The V gene is TRBV11-2, the J gene TRBJ2-7; 9 bases match TRBD2. The CDR3 has 15 residues. V shed 1 base, J shed 2 bases, and the junction held 3 bases outside the gene matches. In germline, CDR1 is SGHAT, CDR2 FQNNGV. The CDR3 DNA follows: TGTGCCAGCAGCTTAGGGGGACTAGCTACCTACGAGCAGTACTTC. Amino acid sequence: CASSLGGLATYEQYF.

The chain is built from TRBV4-2 and TRBJ2-7; D uncertain. Germline CDR1 is LGHNA and CDR2 is YNFKEQ. Trimming removed 0 bases from V and 2 bases from J, with 11 bases in between. CDR3 size: 15 residues. CDR3 protein: CASSQEVAPAYEQYF. CDR3 bases: TGTGCCAGCAGCCAAGAGGTGGCCCCAGCCTACGAGCAGTACTTC.

The chain uses TRBV5-1 and TRBJ2-2; D gene ambiguous. Trimming removed 0 bases at V and 7 bases at J, with 16 bases between. The length of the CDR3 is 16 residues. Germline-derived CDR1 and CDR2 are SGHRS and YFSETQ. The CDR3 is CASSLARSRKDGELFF. As DNA, the CDR3 is TGCGCCAGCAGCTTGGCCCGGAGCAGGAAGGACGGGGAGCTGTTTTTT.

The chain carries TRBV13 and TRBJ2-3; 9 nucleotides align to TRBD1. Germline V gives CDR1 PRHDT, CDR2 FYEKMQ (reference sequence). The CDR3 covers 17 residues. The trim removed 4 bases at V and 2 bases at J, leaving 10 bases unmatched. CDR3 nucleotide sequence: TGTGCCAGCAGCTCAATCGGAGACAGGGGGAACACAGATACGCAGTATTTT. Its translation: CASSSIGDRGNTDTQYF.

The rearrangement links TRBV11-1 to TRBJ2-5, with a weak D call TRBD2 (5 bases). This CDR3 comprises 14 residues. Germline V CDR1 and CDR2: SGHAT, FQDESV (reference sequence). Trimming removed 8 bases at V and 7 bases at J, with 20 bases between. CDR3: CASVELRRGGTQYF. The CDR3 region has the DNA TGTGCCAGCGTTGAGCTGCGGCGTGGAGGGACCCAGTACTTC.

The chain employs TRBV29-1 and TRBJ2-7; D not resolved. This CDR3 region has 12 residues. V gave up 1 base and J gave up 2 bases, with 6 bases separating them. From germline, CDR1 is SQVTM and CDR2 ANQGSEA. This CDR3 reads CSVEGGTYEQYF. Here the CDR3 DNA reads TGCAGCGTTGAAGGGGGTACCTACGAGCAGTACTTC.

The chain carries TRBV4-1 and TRBJ2-7; TRBD2 agrees at 9 bases. In germline, CDR1 is MGHRA, CDR2 YSYEKL. This CDR3 spans 16 amino acids. The junction had 6 bases not matched to a gene; V was cut back by 1 base and J by 2 bases. DNA for the CDR3: TGCGCCAGCAGCCAAGGACGGGCTAGCGGGACCTACGAGCAGTACTTC. Protein: CASSQGRASGTYEQYF.

This clonotype was seen repeatedly, ten times or more. The genes are TRBV6-4 and TRBJ2-3, with 10 bases fitting TRBD2. Per germline, CDR1 MRHNA and CDR2 SNTAGT. The trim removed 5 bases at V and 6 bases at J, leaving 8 bases unmatched. The CDR3 is 15 residues long. CDR3 DNA sequence: TGTGCCAGCAGTCCGCTAGCGGGAGAGGCTGATACGCAGTATTTT. Translated: CASSPLAGEADTQYF.

In this sample, this clonotype turned up many times. Without the conserved terminal phenylalanine or tryptophan, this CDR3 likely stems from a read error. The limits of the CDR3 on the DNA are not certain, so only TCRdb's listed CDR3 is given. The chain uses TRBV11-2 and TRBJ1-2; the table gives TRBD1 as D, unverified against the DNA. 11 amino acids form the CDR3, both terminal residues included. The V gene's germline CDR1 is SGHAT and CDR2 FQNNGV. The CDR3 sequence: CASSSPAAPPM.

V is TRBV20-1 and J is TRBJ1-1; TRBD1 is a possible D gene (6 bases). The CDR3 contains 15 residues. Germline-derived CDR1 and CDR2 are DFQATT and SNEGSKA (reference sequence). Trimming took off 4 bases at V and 0 bases at J, with 15 bases between the two ends. The CDR3 nucleotides read TGCAGTGCTATACAGGACAGAGTCATGAACACTGAAGCTTTCTTT. Protein sequence: CSAIQDRVMNTEAFF.